One sample yielded the 5 T cell receptor beta chains listed below, sequenced in a study of blood T cell repertoires in COVID-19. The method was immunoSEQ multiplex PCR; TCRdb's version includes in-frame clones alone and lacks a portion of them. The table records some 150,000 clones, around nine tenths of them present only once. Sequencing was carried out using peripheral blood. Receptors originate from a human donor in a cohort sampled during active COVID-19.

This clone was seen a few times. This CDR3 reads CASSPRDRGSYNEQFF. Written as DNA, the CDR3 is TGTGCCAGCAGCCCCCGGGACAGGGGCTCCTACAATGAGCAGTTCTTC. The rearrangement uses TRBV3-1 (or the pseudogene TRBV3-2) and TRBJ2-1; 10 bases align to TRBD1. The ends lost 4 bases at V and 0 bases at J; junction bases unmatched: 3. The CDR3 covers 16 residues. CDR1 LGHDT and CDR2 YNNKEL come from the germline V gene (reference sequence).

V is TRBV5-4 and J is TRBJ2-7; 12 positions agree with TRBD2. This CDR3 contains 15 residues. The ends lost 4 bases at V and 4 bases at J; junction bases unmatched: 6. Germline V lookup: CDR1 SGHNT, CDR2 YYREEE (reference sequence). The CDR3 reads CASSHRTSGTYEQYF. The CDR3 DNA is TGTGCCAGCAGCCACCGGACTAGCGGGACTTACGAGCAGTACTTC.

CDR3 region: CASSPGTGKLDTQYF. In DNA form, the CDR3 reads TGTGCCAGCTCACCAGGGACAGGGAAATTAGATACGCAGTATTTT. V gene TRBV18 combines with J gene TRBJ2-3; 9 bases match TRBD1. The junction had 5 bases not matched to a gene; V was cut back by 2 bases and J by 5 bases. The CDR3 spans 15 residues. Germline lookup yields CDR1 KGHSH and CDR2 LQKENI.

The chain couples TRBV5-1 to TRBJ2-3; TRBD2 matches at 9 bases. This CDR3 region has 15 residues. Germline V lookup: CDR1 SGHRS, CDR2 YFSETQ. With 3 bases clipped from V and 4 bases from J, the junction kept 6 bases outside the gene matches. The CDR3 region is CASSYSGSGADTQYF. The CDR3 nucleotides read TGCGCCAGCAGCTATAGCGGGAGTGGGGCAGATACGCAGTATTTT.

This chain uses TRBV28 with TRBJ2-3; 9 nucleotides match TRBD2. V gave up 7 bases and J gave up 1 base; unmatched junction bases: 0. This CDR3 spans 13 amino acids. Germline V gene lookup returns CDR1 MDHEN and CDR2 SYDVKM. The CDR3 loop reads CASIAGGTDTQYF. The CDR3 region has the DNA TGTGCCAGCATAGCGGGGGGCACAGATACGCAGTATTTT. Drawing the rest from reference TRBV28 and TRBJ2-3, the complete variable domain is DVKVTQSSRYLVKRTGEKVFLECVQDMDHENMFWYRQDPGLGLRLIYFSYDVKMKEKGDIPEGYSVSREKKERFSLILESASTNQTSMYLCASIAGGTDTQYFGPGTRLTVL.